The 13 T cell receptor beta chains below all came from one sample that was sequenced in a study of cytomegalovirus exposure and HLA in healthy donors (dated by TCRdb to the late 2010s). Libraries were made using the immunoSEQ multiplex PCR assay. For the multiplex PCR, a mixture combining 60 forward primers for TCR Vbeta segments and 13 reverse primers for TCR Jbeta segments was used. The table was pulled from immuneACCESS by TCRdb, which kept in-frame rearrangements only. Such tables lose some clones; where checked, under half of the loss comes from unresolved V genes, and the rest has no known cause. A total of around 120,000 clones appear in this sample, approximately 70% of them only once. In total, the top ten clones hold 2.6% of the sample. Sequencing was carried out using PBMCs. These receptors all come from a woman aged 55 to 70 in good health and CMV-seropositive.

A single count supports this clone. The CDR3 DNA follows: TGCGCCAGCAGCCCGGAGGTCGCCGGGGAGCTGTTTTTT. Its translation: CASSPEVAGELFF. This chain links TRBV5-1 with TRBJ2-2, with a weak D call TRBD2 (5 bases). Germline V gives CDR1 SGHRS, CDR2 YFSETQ. The CDR3 spans 13 residues. The V and J ends lost 4 bases and 6 bases respectively, with 10 bases between them.

The V call is TRBV7-8, the J call TRBJ2-7; TRBD1 matches 8 bases. V dropped 4 bases and J dropped 0; count of bases not matched to a gene: 2. This CDR3 contains 14 residues. Germline V gives CDR1 SGHVS, CDR2 FQNEAQ. The CDR3 DNA reads TGTGCCAGCAGCTCCGACAGGGGCTCCTACGAGCAGTACTTC. This translates into CASSSDRGSYEQYF.

This chain joins TRBV11-2 and TRBJ1-6; D is undetermined. CDR1 and CDR2 (germline): SGHAT, FQNNGV. The CDR3 runs to 19 residues. V gave up 8 bases and J gave up 0 bases, with 23 bases separating them. For the CDR3, the DNA is TGTGCCAGCGGCGGGAACAGCTTTTTTAAGAGCTCCTATAATTCACCCCTCCACTTT. Amino acids: CASGGNSFFKSSYNSPLHF.

This chain links TRBV6-4 with TRBJ2-7; the D gene is possibly TRBD1 (5 bases). V dropped 0 bases and J dropped 2 bases, with 11 bases sitting between them. The V gene's germline CDR1 is MRHNA and CDR2 SNTAGT. This CDR3 is 15 amino acids long. The CDR3 coding sequence is TGTGCCAGCAGTGACTCGTGGGGCGCAACCTACGAGCAGTACTTC. Protein: CASSDSWGATYEQYF.

The rearrangement uses TRBV2 and TRBJ2-3; 9 nucleotides line up with TRBD2. This CDR3 comprises 15 residues. V lost 5 bases to trimming and J lost 3 bases; unmatched junction nucleotides: 6. The germline CDR1 and CDR2 sequences are SNHLY and FYNNEI. The CDR3 here is CASSSHSGGTDTQYF. The CDR3 DNA is TGTGCCAGCAGTTCACACAGCGGGGGGACAGATACGCAGTATTTT.

This clone has more than one count but fewer than ten. The V and J genes are TRBV7-3 and TRBJ1-6, with a possible D match to TRBD1 (5 bases). The germline CDR1 and CDR2 sequences are SGHTA and FQGTGA. V lost 5 bases to trimming and J lost 2 bases, with 13 bases between them. This CDR3 region has 16 residues. The chain's CDR3 is CASSTQGAAYNSPLHF. CDR3 DNA: TGTGCCAGCAGCACGCAGGGCGCAGCCTATAATTCACCCCTCCACTTT.

V usage is TRBV6-5 and J usage is TRBJ2-1; 8 nucleotides agree with TRBD2. The CDR3 contains 15 residues. J was trimmed by 2 bases and V by 6 bases; bases with no gene match: 6. Germline assignment: CDR1 MNHEY and CDR2 SVGAGI. CDR3 in amino acids: CASSRGGLPYNEQFF. For the CDR3, the DNA is TGTGCCAGCAGCCGGGGGGGGTTACCCTACAATGAGCAGTTCTTC.

This clone turned up a few times. The chain links TRBV7-8 to TRBJ1-2, with 9 bases lining up with TRBD1. Germline V gene lookup returns CDR1 SGHVS and CDR2 FQNEAQ. This CDR3 is 19 amino acids long. The V segment lost 5 bases and the J segment 5 bases; nucleotides outside the gene matches: 21. The CDR3 region has the DNA TGTGCCAGCAGCGCCCGGTGGGGCGGGACAGGGCCCATCGGGTATGGCTACACCTTC. This translates into CASSARWGGTGPIGYGYTF.

This chain joins TRBV5-4 and TRBJ1-1, with D possibly matching TRBD1 (6 bases). V was pared by 3 bases and J by 7 bases, with 10 bases between. In germline, CDR1 is SGHNT, CDR2 YYREEE (reference sequence). CDR3 length: 12 residues. The CDR3 is CASSYGQSEAFF. Written as DNA, the CDR3 is TGTGCCAGCAGCTACGGACAGAGTGAAGCTTTCTTT.

The rearrangement links TRBV11-3 to TRBJ2-7, with 8 bases lining up with TRBD2. The germline V gene has CDR1 SGHNT and CDR2 YENEEA. V lost 0 bases and J lost 6; bases outside the gene matches: 4. This CDR3 region has 14 residues. The DNA of the CDR3 is TGTGCCAGCAGCTTAGAGCGGGGGGTTGGCGAGCAGTACTTC. Protein sequence: CASSLERGVGEQYF.

This clone was observed a single time. This chain connects TRBV27 to TRBJ1-6; no firm D call. V lost 2 bases to trimming and J lost 18 bases, with 17 bases between them. The CDR3 has 13 residues. The germline V gene has CDR1 MNHEY and CDR2 SMNVEV (reference sequence). The CDR3: CASSLNFNSQPHF. The CDR3, as DNA: TGTGCCAGCAGTTTAAATTTTAACAGTCAACCCCACTTT.

This sequence joins TRBV6-5 and TRBJ1-5; D gene ambiguous. The V and J ends lost 0 bases and 0 bases respectively, with 6 bases between them. Germline V gene lookup returns CDR1 MNHEY and CDR2 SVGAGI. CDR3 size: 15 residues. CDR3 in amino acids: CASSYSPHSNQPQHF. The CDR3 DNA sequence: TGTGCCAGCAGTTACTCCCCACATAGCAATCAGCCCCAGCATTTT.

The chain joins TRBV4-2 to TRBJ2-7; the D is unclear. This CDR3 is built from 12 residues. Per germline, CDR1 LGHNA and CDR2 YNFKEQ. V lost 1 base and J lost 5, with 6 bases in between. CDR3 nucleotide sequence: TGTGCCAGCAGCCAAGGGGCAGACGAGCAGTACTTC. It is translated as CASSQGADEQYF.